This T cell receptor beta chain is drawn from a study of regulatory T cells in long-lasting Graves disease. Study-wide background: Graves' cases, newly diagnosed, had used antithyroid drugs under 3 months. The study, taken as a whole, reports: Rather than thyroid tissue, only peripheral blood underwent study.

Trimming cost V 5 bases and J 3 bases, with 20 bases left between them. Germline V gene lookup returns CDR1 SGHTA and CDR2 FQGTGA. CDR3 length: 17 amino acids. The sample's time point: newly diagnosed GD, antithyroid drugs for less than 3 months. With RNA extracted from PBMCs as input, the TCR library was made. A blood draw put about 10 milliliters of peripheral blood into EDTA tubes. This clonotype appeared many times. The antigen is unknown. Sequencing libraries for TCR beta were prepared with iRepertoire HTBI primers and Arm-PCR of CDR3 regions. TCRdb ran MiXCR on the multiplex PCR reads and lists one entry per CDR3 protein. Among about 420,000 distinct CDR3 sequences listed, roughly 15% were seen once. The same specimen was also included in a second study, on T cells in Graves' hyperthyroidism and ophthalmopathy.

The V call is TRBV7-3, the J call TRBJ2-1; TRBD2 might be the D (6 bases). The TCR comes from a woman younger than 35 with Graves disease. This sample comprised peripheral blood mononuclear cells (PBMCs), obtained at new diagnosis, from a patient treated with antithyroid drugs. This chain's CDR3 is CASSHGSGGNNYNEQFF. The CDR3 DNA reads as TGTGCCAGCAGCCACGGATCGGGCGGGAATAACTACAATGAGCAGTTCTTC.